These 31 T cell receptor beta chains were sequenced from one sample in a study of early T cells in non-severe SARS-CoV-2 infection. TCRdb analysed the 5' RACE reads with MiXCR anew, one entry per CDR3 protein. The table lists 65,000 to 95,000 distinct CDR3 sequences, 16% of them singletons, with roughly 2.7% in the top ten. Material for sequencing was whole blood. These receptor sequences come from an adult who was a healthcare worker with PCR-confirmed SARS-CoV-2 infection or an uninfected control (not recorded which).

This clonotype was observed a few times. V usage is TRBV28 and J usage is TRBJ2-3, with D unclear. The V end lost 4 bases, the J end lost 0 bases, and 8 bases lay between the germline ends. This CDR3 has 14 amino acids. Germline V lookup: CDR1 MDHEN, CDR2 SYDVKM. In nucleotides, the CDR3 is TGTGCCAGCAGTTATCTTTCTAGCACAGATACGCAGTATTTT. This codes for CASSYLSSTDTQYF.

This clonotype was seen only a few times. The CDR3 region is CASSYREGGTDTQYF. The CDR3 coding sequence is TGTGCCAGCAGCTACAGGGAGGGCGGCACAGATACGCAGTATTTT. This chain uses TRBV11-2 with TRBJ2-3, with TRBD2 as a possible D gene (7 bases). V shed 4 bases and J shed 1 base, with 12 bases lying between them. Per germline, CDR1 SGHAT and CDR2 FQNNGV. This CDR3 spans 15 amino acids.

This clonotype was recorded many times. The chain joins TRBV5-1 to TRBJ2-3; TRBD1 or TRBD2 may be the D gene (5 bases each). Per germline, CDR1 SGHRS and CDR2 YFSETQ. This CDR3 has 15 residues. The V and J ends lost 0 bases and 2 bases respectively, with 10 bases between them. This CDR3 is CASSLDEGNTDTQYF. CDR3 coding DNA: TGCGCCAGCAGCTTGGACGAGGGGAACACAGATACGCAGTATTTT.

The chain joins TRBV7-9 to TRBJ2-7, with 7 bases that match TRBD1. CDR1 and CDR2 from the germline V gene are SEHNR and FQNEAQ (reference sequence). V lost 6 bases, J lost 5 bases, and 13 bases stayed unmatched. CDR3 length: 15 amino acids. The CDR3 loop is CASSLNRGMRDEQYF. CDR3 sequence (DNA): TGTGCCAGCAGTCTAAACAGGGGTATGAGGGACGAGCAGTACTTC.

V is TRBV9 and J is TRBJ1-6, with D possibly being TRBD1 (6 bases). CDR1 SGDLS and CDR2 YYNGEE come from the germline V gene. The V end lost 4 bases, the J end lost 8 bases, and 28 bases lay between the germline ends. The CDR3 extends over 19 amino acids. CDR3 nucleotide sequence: TGTGCCAGCAGCACAACAGGGATTGTCGCTATGGAGGTTGATTCACCCCTCCACTTT. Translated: CASSTTGIVAMEVDSPLHF.

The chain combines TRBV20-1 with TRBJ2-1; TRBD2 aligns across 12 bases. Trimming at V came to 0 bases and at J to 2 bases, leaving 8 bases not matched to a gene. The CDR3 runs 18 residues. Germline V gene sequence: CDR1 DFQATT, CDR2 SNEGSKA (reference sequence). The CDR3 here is CSAREGTSGFLPYNEQFF. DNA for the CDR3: TGCAGTGCTAGAGAGGGGACTAGCGGGTTCCTCCCCTACAATGAGCAGTTCTTC.

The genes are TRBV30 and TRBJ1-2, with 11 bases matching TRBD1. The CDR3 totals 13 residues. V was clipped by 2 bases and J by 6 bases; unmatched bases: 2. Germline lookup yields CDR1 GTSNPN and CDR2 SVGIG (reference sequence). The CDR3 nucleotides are TGTGCCTGGAGTCAGGACAGGGGGCATGGCTACACCTTC. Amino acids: CAWSQDRGHGYTF.

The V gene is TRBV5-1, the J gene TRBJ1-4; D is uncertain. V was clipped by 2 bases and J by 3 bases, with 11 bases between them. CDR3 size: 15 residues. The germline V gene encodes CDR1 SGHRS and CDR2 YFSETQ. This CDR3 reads CASSFSPPANEKLFF. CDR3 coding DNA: TGCGCCAGCAGCTTTAGCCCTCCGGCTAATGAAAAACTGTTTTTT.

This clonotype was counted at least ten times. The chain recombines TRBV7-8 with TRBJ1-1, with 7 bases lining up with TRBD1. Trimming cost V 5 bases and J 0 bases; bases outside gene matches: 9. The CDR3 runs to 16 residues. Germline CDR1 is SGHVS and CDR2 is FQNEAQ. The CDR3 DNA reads TGTGCCAGCAGCACAGACAGGGAGGTCATGAACACTGAAGCTTTCTTT. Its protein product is CASSTDREVMNTEAFF.

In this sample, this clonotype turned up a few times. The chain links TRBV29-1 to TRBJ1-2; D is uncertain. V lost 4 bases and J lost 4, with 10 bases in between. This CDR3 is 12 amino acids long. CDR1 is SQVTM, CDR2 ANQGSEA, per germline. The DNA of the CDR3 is TGCAGCGTTGTAAGCGGGAGCTATGGCTACACCTTC. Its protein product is CSVVSGSYGYTF.

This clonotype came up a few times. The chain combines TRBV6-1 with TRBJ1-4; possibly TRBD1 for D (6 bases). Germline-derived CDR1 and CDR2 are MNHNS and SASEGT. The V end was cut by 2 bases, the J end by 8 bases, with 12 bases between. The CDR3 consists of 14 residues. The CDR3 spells CASSEFTGREKLFF. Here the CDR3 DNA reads TGTGCCAGCAGTGAATTCACAGGGAGGGAAAAACTGTTTTTT.

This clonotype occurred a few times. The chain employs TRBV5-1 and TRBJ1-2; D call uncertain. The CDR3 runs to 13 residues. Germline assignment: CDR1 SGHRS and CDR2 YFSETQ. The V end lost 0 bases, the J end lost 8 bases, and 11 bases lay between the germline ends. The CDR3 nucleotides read TGCGCCAGCAGCTTGGGTTTGGCACCGGGCTACACCTTC. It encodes CASSLGLAPGYTF.

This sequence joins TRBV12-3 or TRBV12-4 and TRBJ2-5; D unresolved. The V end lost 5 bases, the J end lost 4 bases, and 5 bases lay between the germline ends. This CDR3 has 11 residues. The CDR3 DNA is TGTGCCAGCAGTCCCAGAGAGACCCAGTACTTC. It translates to CASSPRETQYF.

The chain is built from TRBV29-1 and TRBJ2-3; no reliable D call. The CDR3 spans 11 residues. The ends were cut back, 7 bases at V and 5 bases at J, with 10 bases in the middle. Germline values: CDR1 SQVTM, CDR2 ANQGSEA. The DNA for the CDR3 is TGCAGCGCCGAAGGTCGAGATACGCAGTATTTT. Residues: CSAEGRDTQYF.

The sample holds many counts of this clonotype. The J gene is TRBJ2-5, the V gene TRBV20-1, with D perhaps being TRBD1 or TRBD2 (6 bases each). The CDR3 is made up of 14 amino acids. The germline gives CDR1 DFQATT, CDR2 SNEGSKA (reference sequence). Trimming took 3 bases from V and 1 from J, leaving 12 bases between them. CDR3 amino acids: CSARPGGPQETQYF. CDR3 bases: TGCAGTGCTAGGCCCGGGGGCCCCCAAGAGACCCAGTACTTC.

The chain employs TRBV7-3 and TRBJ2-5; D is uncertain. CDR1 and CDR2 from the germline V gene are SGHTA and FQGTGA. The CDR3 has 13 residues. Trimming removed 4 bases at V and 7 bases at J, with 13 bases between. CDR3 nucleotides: TGTGCCAGCAGCTCGGCCCCTTTTGGGACCCAGTACTTC. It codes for CASSSAPFGTQYF. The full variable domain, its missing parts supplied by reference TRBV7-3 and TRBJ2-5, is GAGVSQTPSNKVTEKGKYVELRCDPISGHTALYWYRQSLGQGPEFLIYFQGTGAADDSGLPNDRFFAVRPEGSVSTLKIQRTERGDSAVYLCASSSAPFGTQYFGPGTRLLVL.

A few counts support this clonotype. The CDR3 loop reads CASSMGQGGGYTF. The DNA for the CDR3 is TGTGCCAGCAGTATGGGACAGGGAGGAGGCTACACCTTC. V usage is TRBV27 and J usage is TRBJ1-2, with 9 bases that match TRBD1. V was pared by 5 bases and J by 8 bases, with 6 bases of the junction left unmatched. The CDR3 covers 13 residues. The germline V gene encodes CDR1 MNHEY and CDR2 SMNVEV (reference sequence).

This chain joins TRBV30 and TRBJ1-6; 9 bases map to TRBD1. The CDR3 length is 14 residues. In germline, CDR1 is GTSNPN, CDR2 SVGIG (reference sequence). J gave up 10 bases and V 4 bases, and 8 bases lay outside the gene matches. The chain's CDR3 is CAWTRTGVESPLHF. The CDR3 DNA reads TGTGCCTGGACCCGGACAGGGGTTGAATCACCCCTCCACTTT.

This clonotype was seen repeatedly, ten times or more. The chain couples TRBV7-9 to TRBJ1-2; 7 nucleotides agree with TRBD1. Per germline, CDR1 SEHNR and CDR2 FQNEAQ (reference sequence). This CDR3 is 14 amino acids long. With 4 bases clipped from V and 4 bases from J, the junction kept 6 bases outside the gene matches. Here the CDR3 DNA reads TGTGCCAGCAGCTCCAGACAGGGTAGCTATGGCTACACCTTC. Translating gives CASSSRQGSYGYTF. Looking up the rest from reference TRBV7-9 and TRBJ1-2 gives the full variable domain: DTGVSQNPRHKITKRGQNVTFRCDPISEHNRLYWYRQTLGQGPEFLTYFQNEAQLEKSRLLSDRFSAERPKGSFSTLEIQRTEQGDSAMYLCASSSRQGSYGYTFGSGTRLTVV.

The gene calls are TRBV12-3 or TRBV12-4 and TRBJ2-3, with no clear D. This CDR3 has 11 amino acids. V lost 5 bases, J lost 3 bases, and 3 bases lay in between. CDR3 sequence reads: CASSKTDTQYF. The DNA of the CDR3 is TGTGCCAGCAGTAAGACAGATACGCAGTATTTT.

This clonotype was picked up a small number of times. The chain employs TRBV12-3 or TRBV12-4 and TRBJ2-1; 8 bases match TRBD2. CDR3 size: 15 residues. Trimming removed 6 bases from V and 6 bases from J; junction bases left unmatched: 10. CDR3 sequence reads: CASRVGTRAANEQFF. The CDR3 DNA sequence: TGTGCCAGCAGGGTCGGGACTAGGGCCGCCAATGAGCAGTTCTTC.

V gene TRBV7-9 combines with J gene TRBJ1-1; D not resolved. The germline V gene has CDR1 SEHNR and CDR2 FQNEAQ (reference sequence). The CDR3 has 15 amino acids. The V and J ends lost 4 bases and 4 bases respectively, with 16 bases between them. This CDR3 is CASSSWTQRGTEAFF. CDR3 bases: TGTGCCAGCAGCTCCTGGACGCAGCGCGGCACTGAAGCTTTCTTT.

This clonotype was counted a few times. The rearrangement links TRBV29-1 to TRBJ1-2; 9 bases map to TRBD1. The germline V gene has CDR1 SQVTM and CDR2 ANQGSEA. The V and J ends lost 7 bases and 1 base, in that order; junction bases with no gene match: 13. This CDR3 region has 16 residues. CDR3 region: CSALDRGYLLNYGYTF. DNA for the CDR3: TGCAGCGCCCTGGACAGGGGTTACCTCCTTAACTATGGCTACACCTTC.

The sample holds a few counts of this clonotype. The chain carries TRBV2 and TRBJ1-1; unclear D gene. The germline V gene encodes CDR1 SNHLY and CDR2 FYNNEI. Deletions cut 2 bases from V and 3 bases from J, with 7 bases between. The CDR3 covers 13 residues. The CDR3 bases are TGTGCCAGCAGTGAAAGGGTAGACACTGAAGCTTTCTTT. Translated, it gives CASSERVDTEAFF. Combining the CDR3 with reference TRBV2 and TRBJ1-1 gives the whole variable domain EPEVTQTPSHQVTQMGQEVILRCVPISNHLYFYWYRQILGQKVEFLVSFYNNEISEKSEIFDDQFSVERPDGSNFTLKIRSTKLEDSAMYFCASSERVDTEAFFGQGTRLTVV.

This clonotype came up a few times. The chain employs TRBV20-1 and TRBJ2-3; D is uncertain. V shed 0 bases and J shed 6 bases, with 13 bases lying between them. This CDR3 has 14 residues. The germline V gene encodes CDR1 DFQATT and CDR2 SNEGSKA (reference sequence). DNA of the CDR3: TGCAGTGCTAGAGATTCCTCTGGTGCGGATACGCAGTATTTT. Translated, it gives CSARDSSGADTQYF.

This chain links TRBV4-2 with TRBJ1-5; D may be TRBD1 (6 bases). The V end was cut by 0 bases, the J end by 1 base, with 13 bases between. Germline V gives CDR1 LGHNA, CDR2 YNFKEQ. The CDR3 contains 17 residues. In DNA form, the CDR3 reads TGTGCCAGCAGCCAAGAAGGACCAGGGGCCAGCAATCAGCCCCAGCATTTT. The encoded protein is CASSQEGPGASNQPQHF.

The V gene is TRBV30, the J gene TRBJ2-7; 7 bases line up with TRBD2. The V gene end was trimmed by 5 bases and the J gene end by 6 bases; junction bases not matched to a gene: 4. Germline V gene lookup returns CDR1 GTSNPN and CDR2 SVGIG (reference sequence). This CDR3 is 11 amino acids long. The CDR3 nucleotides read TGTGCCTGGGGCTGGGAGGGCGAGCAGTACTTC. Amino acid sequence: CAWGWEGEQYF.

The CDR3 sequence: CASSLGTSGPYEQYF. DNA of the CDR3: TGTGCCAGCAGCTTAGGGACTAGCGGACCCTACGAGCAGTACTTC. V is TRBV7-6 and J is TRBJ2-7; 10 bases agree with TRBD2. The CDR3 loop spans 15 amino acids. Trimming removed 1 base from V and 2 bases from J; junction bases left unmatched: 2. CDR1 and CDR2 from the germline V gene are SGHVS and FNYEAQ.

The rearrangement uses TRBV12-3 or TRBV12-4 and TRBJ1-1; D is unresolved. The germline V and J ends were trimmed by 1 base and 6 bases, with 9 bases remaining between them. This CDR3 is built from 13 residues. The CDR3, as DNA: TGTGCCAGCAGTTTAGGGGCTTACCCTGAAGCTTTCTTT. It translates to CASSLGAYPEAFF.

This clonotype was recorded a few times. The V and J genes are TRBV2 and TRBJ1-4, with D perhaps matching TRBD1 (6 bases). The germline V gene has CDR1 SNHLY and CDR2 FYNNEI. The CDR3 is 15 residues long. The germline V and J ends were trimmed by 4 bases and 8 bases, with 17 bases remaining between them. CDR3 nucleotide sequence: TGTGCCAGCAGTGCCACCAACAGGGATGGGGAAAAACTGTTTTTT. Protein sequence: CASSATNRDGEKLFF.

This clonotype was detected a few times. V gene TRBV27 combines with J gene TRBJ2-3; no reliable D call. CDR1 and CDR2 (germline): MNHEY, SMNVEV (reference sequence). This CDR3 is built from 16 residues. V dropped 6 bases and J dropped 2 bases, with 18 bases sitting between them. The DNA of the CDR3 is TGTGCCAGCAGCCTATCAGTGCCGTTATCCACAGATACGCAGTATTTT. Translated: CASSLSVPLSTDTQYF.